This entry lists 12 T cell receptor beta chains sequenced from one sample in a study of cytomegalovirus exposure and HLA in healthy donors (dated by TCRdb to about 2017). Library construction relied on the immunoSEQ multiplex PCR assay. For the multiplex PCR, a mixture combining 60 forward primers for TCR Vbeta segments and 13 reverse primers for TCR Jbeta segments was used. TCRdb mirrors the immuneACCESS table, restricted to in-frame sequences. Some clones are absent from its copies; in checked studies, under half trace to an unresolved V gene, and the reason for the others is unknown. This sample holds 80,000 to 95,000 clones; roughly 69% were observed only once. The ten largest clones represent roughly 6% of the sample. Sequences were obtained from PBMCs. Receptors were obtained from a woman aged 25 to 39 in good health and CMV-seronegative.

The table lists this clone with a few counts. The rearrangement uses TRBV7-9 and TRBJ1-2, with D hard to call. Trimming cost V 2 bases and J 6 bases, with 13 bases left between them. This CDR3 is 14 amino acids long. Germline CDR1 reads SEHNR; CDR2 reads FQNEAQ (reference sequence). CDR3: CASSLNQEGHGYTF. The DNA for the CDR3 is TGTGCCAGCAGCTTAAATCAGGAAGGCCATGGCTACACCTTC.

The chain uses TRBV6-1 and TRBJ2-3; 7 nucleotides line up with TRBD1. The CDR3 is made up of 15 amino acids. V shed 5 bases and J 2 bases; nucleotides not matched to a gene: 7. In germline, CDR1 is MNHNS, CDR2 SASEGT. The CDR3 loop reads CASSPRQGSTDTQYF. CDR3 in DNA: TGTGCCAGCAGTCCCCGACAGGGATCCACAGATACGCAGTATTTT.

This chain joins TRBV5-1 and TRBJ2-2; 7 bases agree with TRBD2. The CDR3 has 16 amino acids. The V gene end was trimmed by 4 bases and the J gene end by 4 bases; junction bases not matched to a gene: 10. Germline assignment: CDR1 SGHRS and CDR2 YFSETQ. This chain's CDR3 is CASSPPAGSSTGELFF. CDR3 nucleotide sequence: TGCGCCAGCAGCCCCCCAGCGGGATCCTCCACCGGGGAGCTGTTTTTT.

The chain uses TRBV18 and TRBJ2-3; tentatively, D is TRBD1 (5 bases). CDR1 KGHSH and CDR2 LQKENI come from the germline V gene. The V end lost 3 bases, the J end lost 1 base, and 5 bases lay between the germline ends. CDR3 length: 13 amino acids. CDR3 DNA sequence: TGTGCCAGCTCACCGGGGCGCACAGATACGCAGTATTTT. This encodes CASSPGRTDTQYF.

This clone was counted a few times. The chain links TRBV7-9 to TRBJ2-1, with 8 bases that match TRBD2. The CDR3 extends over 16 amino acids. V lost 5 bases to trimming and J lost 8 bases; unmatched junction nucleotides: 14. Germline V gene sequence: CDR1 SEHNR, CDR2 FQNEAQ (reference sequence). CDR3 in amino acids: CASSPPTSATFHEQFF. DNA for the CDR3: TGTGCCAGCAGCCCCCCGACTAGCGCCACCTTTCATGAGCAGTTCTTC.

This clone was detected only a few times. V is TRBV19 and J is TRBJ1-2; D gene unclear. The germline V gene encodes CDR1 LNHDA and CDR2 SQIVND (reference sequence). The V gene lost 5 bases and the J gene lost 0 bases, with 22 bases spanning the gap. The CDR3 is made up of 18 amino acids. In DNA form, the CDR3 reads TGTGCCAGTAGTCCACAAATAGTTCGTGGGCCTACTAACTATGGCTACACCTTC. It encodes CASSPQIVRGPTNYGYTF.

The genes are TRBV7-3 and TRBJ2-3; TRBD2 is a possible D gene (6 bases). This CDR3 has 15 residues. V was pared by 5 bases and J by 0 bases, with 12 bases between. Germline V lookup: CDR1 SGHTA, CDR2 FQGTGA. CDR3 amino acids: CASSLVAVSTDTQYF. The CDR3 coding sequence is TGTGCCAGCAGCCTAGTAGCGGTTAGCACAGATACGCAGTATTTT.

The V and J genes are TRBV19 and TRBJ1-2, with D possibly matching TRBD1 (5 bases). The CDR3 totals 14 residues. V was pared by 2 bases and J by 8 bases, with 15 bases between. Germline-derived CDR1 and CDR2 are LNHDA and SQIVND (reference sequence). The CDR3 sequence is CASSIRLDTNGYTF. In nucleotides, the CDR3 is TGTGCCAGTAGTATAAGGTTGGACACGAACGGCTACACCTTC.

The V call is TRBV6-5, the J call TRBJ1-5; tentatively, D is TRBD1 (5 bases). This CDR3 has 15 amino acids. V was pared by 7 bases and J by 2 bases, with 15 bases between. The germline V gene encodes CDR1 MNHEY and CDR2 SVGAGI. CDR3 protein: CASNPGRQRNQPQHF. CDR3 coding DNA: TGTGCCAGCAACCCAGGGCGGCAGCGCAATCAGCCCCAGCATTTT.

This chain connects TRBV18 to TRBJ2-4, with 10 positions matching TRBD1. The length of the CDR3 is 16 residues. Germline V gene data show CDR1 as KGHSH and CDR2 as LQKENI. The junction had 5 bases not matched to a gene; V was cut back by 4 bases and J by 2 bases. The DNA of the CDR3 is TGTGCCAGCTCACTTGGACAGGGGGGGACCAAAAACATTCAGTACTTC. The encoded protein is CASSLGQGGTKNIQYF.

The chain uses TRBV5-1 and TRBJ1-5; the match to TRBD1 covers 11 bases. The V gene's germline CDR1 is SGHRS and CDR2 YFSETQ. V shed 4 bases and J 5 bases; nucleotides not matched to a gene: 5. The CDR3 is 15 residues long. CDR3 nucleotide sequence: TGCGCCAGCAGCCATGGACAGGGGGCGGATCAGCCCCAGCATTTT. Amino acids: CASSHGQGADQPQHF.

This clone was observed a handful of times. The chain uses TRBV5-1 and TRBJ1-1; D call uncertain. This CDR3 has 15 residues. The ends were cut back, 4 bases at V and 4 bases at J, with 17 bases in the middle. Germline CDR1 and CDR2: SGHRS and YFSETQ. CDR3 amino acids: CASSRSGSDPTEAFF. In nucleotides, the CDR3 is TGCGCCAGCAGCCGCAGCGGGTCCGATCCCACTGAAGCTTTCTTT.